This T cell receptor beta chain comes out of a study of T cells after yellow fever vaccination. Using its own MiXCR run on the 5' RACE reads, TCRdb lists one record per CDR3 protein. The table includes 250,000 to 350,000 distinct CDR3 sequences, about 4.5% detected once. This clonotype was counted between two and nine times. The V end lost 0 bases, the J end lost 7 bases, and 11 bases lay between the germline ends. The V gene's germline CDR1 is SGHRS and CDR2 YFSETQ. The CDR3 consists of 15 residues. This TCR came from a man aged 18 to 29 who received the YFV17D yellow fever vaccine. The material sequenced was PBMCs, taken 15 days after the yellow fever booster vaccination. The chain links TRBV5-1 to TRBJ1-6; D ambiguous. Here the CDR3 reads CASSLVAPANSPLHF. The CDR3 DNA reads as TGCGCCAGCAGCTTGGTTGCACCGGCAAATTCACCCCTCCACTTT.